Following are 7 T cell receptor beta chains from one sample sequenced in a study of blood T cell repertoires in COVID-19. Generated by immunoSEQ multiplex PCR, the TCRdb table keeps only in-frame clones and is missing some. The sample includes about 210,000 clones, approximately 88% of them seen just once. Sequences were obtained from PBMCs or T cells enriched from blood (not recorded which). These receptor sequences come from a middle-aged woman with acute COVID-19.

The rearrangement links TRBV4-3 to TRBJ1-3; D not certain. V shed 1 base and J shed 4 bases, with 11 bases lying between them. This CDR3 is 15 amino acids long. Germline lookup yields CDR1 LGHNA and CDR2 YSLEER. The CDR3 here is CASSQARAVGNTIYF. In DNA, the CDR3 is TGCGCCAGCAGCCAAGCGAGGGCTGTGGGAAACACCATATATTTT.

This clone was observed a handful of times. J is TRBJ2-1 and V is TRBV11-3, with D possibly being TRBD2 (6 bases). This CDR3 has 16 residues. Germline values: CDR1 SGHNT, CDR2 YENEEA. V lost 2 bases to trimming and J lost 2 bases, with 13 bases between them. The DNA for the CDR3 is TGTGCCAGCAGCTTAAGCTTTGAGCGGGCCTACAATGAGCAGTTCTTC. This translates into CASSLSFERAYNEQFF.

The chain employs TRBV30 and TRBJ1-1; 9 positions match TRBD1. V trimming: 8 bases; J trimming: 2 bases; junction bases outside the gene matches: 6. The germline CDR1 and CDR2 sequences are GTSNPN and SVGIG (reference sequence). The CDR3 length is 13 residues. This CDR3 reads CARRDRANTEAFF. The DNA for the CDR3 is TGTGCCAGGCGGGACAGGGCAAACACTGAAGCTTTCTTT. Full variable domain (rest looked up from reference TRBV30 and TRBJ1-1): SQTIHQWPATLVQPVGSPLSLECTVEGTSNPNLYWYRQAAGRGLQLLFYSVGIGQISSEVPQNLSASRPQDRQFILSSKKLLLSDSGFYLCARRDRANTEAFFGQGTRLTVV.

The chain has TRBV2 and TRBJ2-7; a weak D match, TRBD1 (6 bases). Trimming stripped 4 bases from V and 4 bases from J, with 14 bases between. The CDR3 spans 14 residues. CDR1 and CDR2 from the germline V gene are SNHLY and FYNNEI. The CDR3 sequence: CASSVEQGAYEQYF. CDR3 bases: TGTGCCAGCAGTGTAGAACAGGGAGCTTACGAGCAGTACTTC.

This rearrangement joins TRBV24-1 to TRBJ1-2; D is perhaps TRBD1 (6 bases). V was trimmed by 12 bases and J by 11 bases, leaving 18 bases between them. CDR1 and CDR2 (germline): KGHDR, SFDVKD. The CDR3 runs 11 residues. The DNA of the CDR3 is TGTGCCCCCGGGGGGTGGGGGCCATACACCTTC. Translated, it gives CAPGGWGPYTF.

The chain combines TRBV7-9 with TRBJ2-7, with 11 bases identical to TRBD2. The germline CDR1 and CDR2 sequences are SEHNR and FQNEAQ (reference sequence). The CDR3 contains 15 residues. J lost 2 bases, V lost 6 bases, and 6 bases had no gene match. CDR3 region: CASSLLAGGTYEQYF. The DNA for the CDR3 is TGTGCCAGCAGTTTGCTAGCGGGGGGTACCTACGAGCAGTACTTC.

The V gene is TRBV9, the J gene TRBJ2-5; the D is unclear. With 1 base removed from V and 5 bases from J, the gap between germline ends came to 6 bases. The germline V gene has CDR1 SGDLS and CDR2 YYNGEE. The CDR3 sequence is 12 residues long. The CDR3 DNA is TGTGCCAGCAGCGTAACTTCGGAGACCCAGTACTTC. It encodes CASSVTSETQYF.